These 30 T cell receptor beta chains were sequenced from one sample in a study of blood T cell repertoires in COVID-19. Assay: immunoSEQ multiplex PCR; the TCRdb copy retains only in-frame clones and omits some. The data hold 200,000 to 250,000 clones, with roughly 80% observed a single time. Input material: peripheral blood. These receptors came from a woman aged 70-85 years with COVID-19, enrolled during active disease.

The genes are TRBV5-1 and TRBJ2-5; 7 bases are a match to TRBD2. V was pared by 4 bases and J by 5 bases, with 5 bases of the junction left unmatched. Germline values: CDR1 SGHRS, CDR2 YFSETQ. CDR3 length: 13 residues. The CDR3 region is CASSAGARETQYF. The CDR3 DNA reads TGCGCCAGCAGCGCGGGAGCCCGCGAGACCCAGTACTTC.

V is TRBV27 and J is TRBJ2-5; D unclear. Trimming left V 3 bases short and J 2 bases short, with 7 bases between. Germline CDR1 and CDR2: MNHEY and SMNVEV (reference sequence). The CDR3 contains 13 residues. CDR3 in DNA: TGTGCCAGCAGTTTGCGGTTTCAAGAGACCCAGTACTTC. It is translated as CASSLRFQETQYF.

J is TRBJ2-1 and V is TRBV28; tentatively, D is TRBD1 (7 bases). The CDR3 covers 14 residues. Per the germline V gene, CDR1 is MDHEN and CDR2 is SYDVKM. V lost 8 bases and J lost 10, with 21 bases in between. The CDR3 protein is CASAQGGWPEEQFF. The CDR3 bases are TGTGCCAGCGCCCAGGGGGGTTGGCCCGAGGAGCAGTTCTTC.

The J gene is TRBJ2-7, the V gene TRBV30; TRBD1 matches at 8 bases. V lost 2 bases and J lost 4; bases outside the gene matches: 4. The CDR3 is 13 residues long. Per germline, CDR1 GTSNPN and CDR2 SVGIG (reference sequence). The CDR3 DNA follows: TGTGCCTGGAGTACCCAGGGGGCTTACGAGCAGTACTTC. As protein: CAWSTQGAYEQYF.

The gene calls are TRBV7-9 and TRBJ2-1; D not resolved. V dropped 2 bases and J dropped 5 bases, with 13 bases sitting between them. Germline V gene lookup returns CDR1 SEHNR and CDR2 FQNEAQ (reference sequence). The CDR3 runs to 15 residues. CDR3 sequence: CASSLYRRRDNEQFF. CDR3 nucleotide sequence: TGTGCCAGCAGCTTATACCGGCGGAGAGACAATGAGCAGTTCTTC.

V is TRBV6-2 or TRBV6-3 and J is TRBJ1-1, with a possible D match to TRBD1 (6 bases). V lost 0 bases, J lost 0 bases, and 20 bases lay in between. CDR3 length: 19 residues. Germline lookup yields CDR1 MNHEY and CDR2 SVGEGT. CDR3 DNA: TGTGCCAGCAGTTACTCCCTGGGACACGGGAGGGCCATGAACACTGAAGCTTTCTTT. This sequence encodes CASSYSLGHGRAMNTEAFF.

The CDR3 sequence is CSVVTNDYEQYF. The CDR3 DNA sequence: TGCAGCGTTGTCACTAACGACTACGAGCAGTACTTC. This chain connects TRBV29-1 to TRBJ2-7, with D uncertain. The germline V gene has CDR1 SQVTM and CDR2 ANQGSEA. CDR3 size: 12 residues. V was trimmed by 4 bases and J by 3 bases, leaving 10 bases between them.

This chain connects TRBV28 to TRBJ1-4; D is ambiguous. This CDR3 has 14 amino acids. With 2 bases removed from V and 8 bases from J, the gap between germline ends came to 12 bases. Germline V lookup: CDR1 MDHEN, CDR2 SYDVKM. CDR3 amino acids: CASSLLPTQEKLFF. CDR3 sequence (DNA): TGTGCCAGCAGTTTACTTCCCACCCAGGAAAAACTGTTTTTT.

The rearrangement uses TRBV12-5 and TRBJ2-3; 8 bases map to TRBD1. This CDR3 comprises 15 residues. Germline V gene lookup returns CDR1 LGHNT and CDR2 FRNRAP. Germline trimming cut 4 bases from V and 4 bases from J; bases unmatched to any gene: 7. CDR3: CASGSDRGSPDTQYF. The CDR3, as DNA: TGTGCTAGTGGTTCCGACAGGGGTTCCCCAGATACGCAGTATTTT.

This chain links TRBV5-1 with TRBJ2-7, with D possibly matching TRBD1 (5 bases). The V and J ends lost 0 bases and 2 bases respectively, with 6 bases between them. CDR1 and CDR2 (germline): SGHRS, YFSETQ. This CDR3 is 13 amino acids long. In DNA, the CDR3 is TGCGCCAGCAGCTTGGGCAGGGCCTACGAGCAGTACTTC. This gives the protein CASSLGRAYEQYF.

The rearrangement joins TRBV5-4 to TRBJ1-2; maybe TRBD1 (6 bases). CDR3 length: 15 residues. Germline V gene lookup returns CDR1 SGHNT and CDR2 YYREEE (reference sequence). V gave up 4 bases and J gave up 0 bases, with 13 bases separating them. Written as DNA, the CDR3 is TGTGCCAGCAGCCGGGACAAAACATCTAACTATGGCTACACCTTC. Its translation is CASSRDKTSNYGYTF.

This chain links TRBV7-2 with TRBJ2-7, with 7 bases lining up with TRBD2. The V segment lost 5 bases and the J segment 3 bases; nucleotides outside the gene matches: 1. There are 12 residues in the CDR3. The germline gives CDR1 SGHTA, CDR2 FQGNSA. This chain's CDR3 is CASSPSGYEQYF. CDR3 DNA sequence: TGTGCCAGCAGCCCTAGCGGCTACGAGCAGTACTTC.

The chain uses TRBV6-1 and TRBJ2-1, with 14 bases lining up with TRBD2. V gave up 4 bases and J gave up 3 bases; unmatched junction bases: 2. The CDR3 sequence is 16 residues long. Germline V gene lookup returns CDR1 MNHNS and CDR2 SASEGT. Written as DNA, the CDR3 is TGTGCCAGCAGTGGGGGGACTAGCGGGAGCTACAATGAGCAGTTCTTC. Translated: CASSGGTSGSYNEQFF.

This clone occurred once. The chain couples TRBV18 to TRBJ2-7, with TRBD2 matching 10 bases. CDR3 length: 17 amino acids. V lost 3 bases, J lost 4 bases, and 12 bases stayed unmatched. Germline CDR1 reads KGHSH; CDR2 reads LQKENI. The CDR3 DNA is TGTGCCAGCTCACCCGGACCGGGACTAGCGACTTCGTACGAGCAGTACTTC. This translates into CASSPGPGLATSYEQYF.

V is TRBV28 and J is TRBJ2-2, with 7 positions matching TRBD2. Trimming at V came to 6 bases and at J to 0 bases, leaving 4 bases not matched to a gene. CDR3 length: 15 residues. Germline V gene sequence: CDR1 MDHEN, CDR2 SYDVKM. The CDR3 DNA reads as TGTGCCAGCAGGGGAAGCGGGGCGAACACCGGGGAGCTGTTTTTT. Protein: CASRGSGANTGELFF. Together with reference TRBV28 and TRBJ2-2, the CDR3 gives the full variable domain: DVKVTQSSRYLVKRTGEKVFLECVQDMDHENMFWYRQDPGLGLRLIYFSYDVKMKEKGDIPEGYSVSREKKERFSLILESASTNQTSMYLCASRGSGANTGELFFGEGSRLTVL.

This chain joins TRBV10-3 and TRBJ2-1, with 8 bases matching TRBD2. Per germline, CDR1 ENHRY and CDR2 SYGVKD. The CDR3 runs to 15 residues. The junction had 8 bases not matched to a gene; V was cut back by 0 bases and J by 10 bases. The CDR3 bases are TGTGCCATCAGTGAGTCAGGGGGTAGCGGGACAGAGCAGTTCTTC. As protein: CAISESGGSGTEQFF.

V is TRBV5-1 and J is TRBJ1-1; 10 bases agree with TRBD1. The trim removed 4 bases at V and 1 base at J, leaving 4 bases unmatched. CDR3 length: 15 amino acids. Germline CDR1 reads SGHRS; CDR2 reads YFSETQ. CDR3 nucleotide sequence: TGCGCCAGCAGCCCACGGACAGGGGGGAACACTGAAGCTTTCTTT. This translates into CASSPRTGGNTEAFF.

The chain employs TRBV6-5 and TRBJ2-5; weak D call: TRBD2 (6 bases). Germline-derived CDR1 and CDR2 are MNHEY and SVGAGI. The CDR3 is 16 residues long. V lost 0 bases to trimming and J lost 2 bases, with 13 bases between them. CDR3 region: CASSYSGLAPQETQYF. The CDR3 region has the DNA TGTGCCAGCAGTTACTCAGGCCTAGCGCCGCAAGAGACCCAGTACTTC.

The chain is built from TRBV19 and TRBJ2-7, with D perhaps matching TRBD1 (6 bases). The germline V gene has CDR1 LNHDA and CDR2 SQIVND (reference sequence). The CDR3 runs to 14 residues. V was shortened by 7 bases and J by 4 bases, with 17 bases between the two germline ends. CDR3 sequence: CASNTGTYSYEQYF. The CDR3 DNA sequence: TGTGCCAGTAATACCGGGACATACTCTTACGAGCAGTACTTC.

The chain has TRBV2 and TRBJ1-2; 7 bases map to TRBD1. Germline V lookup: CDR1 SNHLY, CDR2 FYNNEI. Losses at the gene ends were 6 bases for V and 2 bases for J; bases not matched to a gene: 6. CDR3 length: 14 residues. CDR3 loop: CASSPGQENYGYTF. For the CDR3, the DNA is TGTGCCAGCAGCCCCGGACAGGAGAACTATGGCTACACCTTC.

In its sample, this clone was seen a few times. The CDR3, as DNA: TGTGCCAGCAGCTTGGGTCCCGTGACCGGGACACCTTACGAGCAGTACTTC. This sequence encodes CASSLGPVTGTPYEQYF. The gene calls are TRBV5-5 and TRBJ2-7, with a weak D call TRBD1 (6 bases). The germline V gene has CDR1 SGHKS and CDR2 YYEKEE (reference sequence). V shed 0 bases and J shed 4 bases, with 20 bases lying between them. The CDR3 covers 17 residues.

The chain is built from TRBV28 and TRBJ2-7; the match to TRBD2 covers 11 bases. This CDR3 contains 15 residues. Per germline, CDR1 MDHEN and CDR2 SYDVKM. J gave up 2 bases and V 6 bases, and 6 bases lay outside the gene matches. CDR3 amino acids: CASRPGTSGTYEQYF. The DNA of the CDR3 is TGTGCCAGCAGGCCCGGGACTAGCGGCACCTACGAGCAGTACTTC.

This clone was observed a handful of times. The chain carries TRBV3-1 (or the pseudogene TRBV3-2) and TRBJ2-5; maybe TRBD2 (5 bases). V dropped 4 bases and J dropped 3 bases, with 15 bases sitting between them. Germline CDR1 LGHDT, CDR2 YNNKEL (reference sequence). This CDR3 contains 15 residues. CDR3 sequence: CASSPTRIYKETQYF. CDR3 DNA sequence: TGTGCCAGCAGCCCTACTAGGATTTACAAAGAGACCCAGTACTTC.

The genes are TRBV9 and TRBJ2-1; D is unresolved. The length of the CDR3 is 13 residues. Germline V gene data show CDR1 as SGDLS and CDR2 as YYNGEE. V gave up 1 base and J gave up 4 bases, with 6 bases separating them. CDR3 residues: CASSVYGYNEQFF. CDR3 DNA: TGTGCCAGCAGCGTATACGGGTACAATGAGCAGTTCTTC. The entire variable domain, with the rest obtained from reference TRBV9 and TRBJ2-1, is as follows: DSGVTQTPKHLITATGQRVTLRCSPRSGDLSVYWYQQSLDQGLQFLIQYYNGEERAKGNILERFSAQQFPDLHSELNLSSLELGDSALYFCASSVYGYNEQFFGPGTRLTVL.

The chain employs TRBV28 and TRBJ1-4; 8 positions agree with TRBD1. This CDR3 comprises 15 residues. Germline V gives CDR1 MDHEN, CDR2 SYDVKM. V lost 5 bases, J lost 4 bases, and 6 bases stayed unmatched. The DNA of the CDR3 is TGTGCCAGCAGTCGCTCACAGGGGGGTAATGAAAAACTGTTTTTT. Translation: CASSRSQGGNEKLFF.

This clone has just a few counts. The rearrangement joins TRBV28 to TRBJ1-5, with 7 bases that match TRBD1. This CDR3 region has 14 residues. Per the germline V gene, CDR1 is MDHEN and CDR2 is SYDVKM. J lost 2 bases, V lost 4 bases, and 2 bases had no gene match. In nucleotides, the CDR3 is TGTGCCAGCAGTTCCGGGACAGGCAATCAGCCCCAGCATTTT. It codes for CASSSGTGNQPQHF.

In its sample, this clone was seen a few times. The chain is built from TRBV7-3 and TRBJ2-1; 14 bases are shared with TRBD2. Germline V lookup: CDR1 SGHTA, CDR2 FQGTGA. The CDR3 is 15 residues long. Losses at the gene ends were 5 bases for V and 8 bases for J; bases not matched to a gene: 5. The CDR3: CASSTGTSGSHEQFF. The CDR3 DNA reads TGTGCCAGCAGCACCGGGACTAGCGGGAGCCATGAGCAGTTCTTC.

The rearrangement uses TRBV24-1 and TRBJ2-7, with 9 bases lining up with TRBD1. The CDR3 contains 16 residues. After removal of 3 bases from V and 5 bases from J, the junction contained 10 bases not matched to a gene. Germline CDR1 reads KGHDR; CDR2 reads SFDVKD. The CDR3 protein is CATSDVTGTGSHEQYF. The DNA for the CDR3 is TGTGCCACCAGTGATGTGACCGGGACAGGGTCCCACGAGCAGTACTTC.

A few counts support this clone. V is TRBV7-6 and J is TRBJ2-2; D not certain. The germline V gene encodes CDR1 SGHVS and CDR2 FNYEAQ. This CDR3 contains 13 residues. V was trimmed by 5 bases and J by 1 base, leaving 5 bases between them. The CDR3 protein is CASSPWNTGELFF. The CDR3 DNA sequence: TGTGCCAGCAGCCCTTGGAACACCGGGGAGCTGTTTTTT.

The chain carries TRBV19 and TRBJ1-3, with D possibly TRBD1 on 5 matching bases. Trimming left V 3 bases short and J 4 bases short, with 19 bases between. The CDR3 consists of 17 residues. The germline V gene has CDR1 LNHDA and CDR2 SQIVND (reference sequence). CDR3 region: CASSIPEVGTRGNTIYF. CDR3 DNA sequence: TGTGCCAGTAGTATCCCCGAAGTGGGGACTAGAGGAAACACCATATATTTT.